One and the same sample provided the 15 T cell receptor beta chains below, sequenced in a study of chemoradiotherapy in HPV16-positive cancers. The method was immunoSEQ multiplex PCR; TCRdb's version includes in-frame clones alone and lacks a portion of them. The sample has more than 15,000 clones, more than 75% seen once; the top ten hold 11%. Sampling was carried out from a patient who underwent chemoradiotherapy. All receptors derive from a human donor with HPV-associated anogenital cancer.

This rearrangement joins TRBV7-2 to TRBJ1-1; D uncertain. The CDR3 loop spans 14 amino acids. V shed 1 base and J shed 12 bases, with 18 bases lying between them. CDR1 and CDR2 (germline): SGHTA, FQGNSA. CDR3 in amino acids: CASSLGGLLQSTFF. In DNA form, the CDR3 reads TGTGCCAGCAGCTTAGGCGGGCTGCTTCAATCTACTTTCTTT.

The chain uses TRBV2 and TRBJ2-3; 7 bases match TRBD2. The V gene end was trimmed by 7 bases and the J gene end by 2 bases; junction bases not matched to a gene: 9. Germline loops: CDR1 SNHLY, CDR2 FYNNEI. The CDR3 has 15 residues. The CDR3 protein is CASKGTNYFTDTQYF. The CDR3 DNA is TGTGCCAGCAAGGGGACTAATTACTTCACAGATACGCAGTATTTT.

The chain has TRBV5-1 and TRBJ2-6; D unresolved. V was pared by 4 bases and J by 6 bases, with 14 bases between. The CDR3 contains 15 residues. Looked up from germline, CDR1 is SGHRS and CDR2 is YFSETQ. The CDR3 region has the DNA TGCGCCAGCAGCGCAACCGTCGCCCAGGCCAACGTCCTGACTTTC. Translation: CASSATVAQANVLTF.

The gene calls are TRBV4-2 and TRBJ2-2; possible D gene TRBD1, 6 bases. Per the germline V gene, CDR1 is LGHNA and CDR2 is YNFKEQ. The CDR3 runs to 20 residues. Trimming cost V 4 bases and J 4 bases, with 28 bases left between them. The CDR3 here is CASSPADRTTGNWGTGELFF. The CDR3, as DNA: TGTGCCAGCAGCCCAGCAGACCGGACCACAGGGAATTGGGGCACCGGGGAGCTGTTTTTT.

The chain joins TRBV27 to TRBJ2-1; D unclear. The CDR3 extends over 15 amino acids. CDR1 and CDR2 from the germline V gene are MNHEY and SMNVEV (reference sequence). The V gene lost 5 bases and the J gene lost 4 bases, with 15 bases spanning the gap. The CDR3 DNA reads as TGTGCCAGCAGTACCTCCTGGGGTCCTTACAATGAGCAGTTCTTC. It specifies CASSTSWGPYNEQFF.

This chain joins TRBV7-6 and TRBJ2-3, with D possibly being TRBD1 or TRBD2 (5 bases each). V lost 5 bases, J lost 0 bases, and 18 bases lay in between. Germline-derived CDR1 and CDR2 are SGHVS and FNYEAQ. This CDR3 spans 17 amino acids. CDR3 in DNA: TGTGCCAGCAGCCCGACCCCAAGAGGGGCTAGCACAGATACGCAGTATTTT. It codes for CASSPTPRGASTDTQYF.

This CDR3 is CASSPRTNYGYTF. The CDR3 region has the DNA TGTGCCAGCAGCCCTAGAACTAACTATGGCTACACCTTC. V usage is TRBV11-2 and J usage is TRBJ1-2; D remains ambiguous. V lost 5 bases and J 0 bases, leaving 7 bases between the germline ends. Germline V lookup: CDR1 SGHAT, CDR2 FQNNGV. The CDR3 runs to 13 residues.

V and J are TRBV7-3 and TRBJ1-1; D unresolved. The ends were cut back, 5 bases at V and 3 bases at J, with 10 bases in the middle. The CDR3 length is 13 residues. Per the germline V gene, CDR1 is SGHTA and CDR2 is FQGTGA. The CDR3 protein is CASSLDTDTEAFF. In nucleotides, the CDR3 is TGTGCCAGCAGCCTCGACACTGACACTGAAGCTTTCTTT.

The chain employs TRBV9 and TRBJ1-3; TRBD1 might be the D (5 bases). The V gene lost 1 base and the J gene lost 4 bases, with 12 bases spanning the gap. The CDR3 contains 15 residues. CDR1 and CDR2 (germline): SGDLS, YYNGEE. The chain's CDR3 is CASSVMAGRGNTIYF. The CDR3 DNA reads TGTGCCAGCAGCGTAATGGCAGGGCGAGGAAACACCATATATTTT.

This CDR3 reads CASSEEWGAAKEGYTF. In DNA form, the CDR3 reads TGTGCCAGCAGTGAAGAGTGGGGGGCCGCCAAGGAAGGCTACACCTTC. The rearrangement joins TRBV2 to TRBJ1-2; possibly TRBD1 for D (6 bases). V was pared by 1 base and J by 8 bases, with 20 bases between. This CDR3 comprises 16 residues. Per germline, CDR1 SNHLY and CDR2 FYNNEI. The entire variable domain, with the rest obtained from reference TRBV2 and TRBJ1-2, is as follows: EPEVTQTPSHQVTQMGQEVILRCVPISNHLYFYWYRQILGQKVEFLVSFYNNEISEKSEIFDDQFSVERPDGSNFTLKIRSTKLEDSAMYFCASSEEWGAAKEGYTFGSGTRLTVV.

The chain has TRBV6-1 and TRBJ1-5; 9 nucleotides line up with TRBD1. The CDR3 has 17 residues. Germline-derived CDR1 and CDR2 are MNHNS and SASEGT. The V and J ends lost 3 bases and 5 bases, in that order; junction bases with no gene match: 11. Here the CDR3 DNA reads TGTGCCAGCAGTGATCTCCGGCCAGGACAGGGGTATCAGCCCCAGCATTTT. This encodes CASSDLRPGQGYQPQHF.

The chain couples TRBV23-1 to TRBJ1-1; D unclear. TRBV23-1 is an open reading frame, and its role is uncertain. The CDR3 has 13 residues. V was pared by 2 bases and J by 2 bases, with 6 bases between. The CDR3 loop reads CASSQRPNTEAFF. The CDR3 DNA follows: TGCGCCAGCAGTCAACGGCCAAACACTGAAGCTTTCTTT.

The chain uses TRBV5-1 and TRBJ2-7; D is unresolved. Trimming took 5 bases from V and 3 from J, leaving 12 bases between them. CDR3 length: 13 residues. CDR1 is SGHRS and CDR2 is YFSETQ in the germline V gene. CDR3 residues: CASSAYTNYEQYF. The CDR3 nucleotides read TGCGCCAGCAGTGCCTACACGAACTACGAGCAGTACTTC.

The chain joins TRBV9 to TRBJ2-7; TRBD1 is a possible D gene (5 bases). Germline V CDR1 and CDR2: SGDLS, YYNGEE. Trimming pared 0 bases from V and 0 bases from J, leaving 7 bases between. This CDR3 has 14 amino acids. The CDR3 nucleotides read TGTGCCAGCAGCGTAGCTACAGGCTCCTACGAGCAGTACTTC. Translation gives CASSVATGSYEQYF.

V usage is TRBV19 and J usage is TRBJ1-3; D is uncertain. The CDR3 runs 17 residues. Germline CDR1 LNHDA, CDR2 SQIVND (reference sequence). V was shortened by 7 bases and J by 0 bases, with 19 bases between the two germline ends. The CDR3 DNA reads TGTGCCAGTAACCCCAACTCCCACTCACCCTCTGGAAACACCATATATTTT. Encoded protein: CASNPNSHSPSGNTIYF.